A single sample is the source of the 7 T cell receptor beta chains below, sequenced in a study of blood T cell repertoires in COVID-19. Sequencing used immunoSEQ multiplex PCR; TCRdb keeps in-frame clones, though not all of them. The repertoire includes under 45,000 clones, about 84% of them detected once, and around 3% sits in the top ten. The sample consisted of peripheral blood. All receptors come from a man in his 70s with COVID-19, enrolled during active disease.

The chain has TRBV6-4 and TRBJ1-1, with unresolved D. CDR1 is MRHNA, CDR2 SNTAGT, per germline. V lost 5 bases and J 3 bases, leaving 19 bases between the germline ends. This CDR3 spans 16 amino acids. CDR3 protein: CASSIEAGSGDTEAFF. The CDR3 DNA is TGTGCCAGCAGTATCGAGGCGGGTTCCGGGGACACTGAAGCTTTCTTT.

The chain combines TRBV10-3 with TRBJ2-5, with 7 bases identical to TRBD2. CDR1 is ENHRY and CDR2 is SYGVKD in the germline V gene. The CDR3 contains 15 residues. With V trimmed by 10 bases and J by 2 bases, 13 bases remained unmatched. Written as DNA, the CDR3 is TGTGCCACCCTAGAGCGGGAACGCACGCAAGAGACCCAGTACTTC. It yields the protein CATLERERTQETQYF.

The sample holds one count of this clone. J is TRBJ1-1 and V is TRBV5-1; 10 bases are shared with TRBD1. This CDR3 has 15 amino acids. Germline loops: CDR1 SGHRS, CDR2 YFSETQ. The ends lost 3 bases at V and 5 bases at J; junction bases unmatched: 7. The chain's CDR3 is CASSWGTGEGTEAFF. In DNA form, the CDR3 reads TGCGCCAGCAGCTGGGGGACAGGGGAGGGAACTGAAGCTTTCTTT.

This chain links TRBV6-5 with TRBJ1-2; possible D gene TRBD1, 5 bases. CDR3 length: 16 residues. Between the trimmed V and J ends, which lost 2 bases and 2 bases, there was a span of 15 bases. Germline V gives CDR1 MNHEY, CDR2 SVGAGI. The CDR3 is CASSYVPGGTNYGYTF. In DNA form, the CDR3 reads TGTGCCAGCAGTTACGTCCCCGGGGGGACGAACTATGGCTACACCTTC.

This chain joins TRBV4-1 and TRBJ1-5; D not resolved. CDR3 length: 16 amino acids. CDR1 MGHRA and CDR2 YSYEKL come from the germline V gene. The ends were cut back, 4 bases at V and 0 bases at J, with 13 bases in the middle. CDR3 amino acids: CASSLRLVGSNQPQHF. Written as DNA, the CDR3 is TGCGCCAGCAGCCTTCGACTTGTCGGTAGCAATCAGCCCCAGCATTTT.

The rearrangement links TRBV18 to TRBJ2-2; 11 bases fit TRBD2. V shed 3 bases, J shed 4 bases, and the junction held 7 bases outside the gene matches. Germline CDR1 KGHSH, CDR2 LQKENI. CDR3 length: 17 amino acids. The CDR3 protein is CASSPSLAGGSTGELFF. CDR3 nucleotides: TGTGCCAGCTCACCGTCTCTAGCGGGAGGTTCCACCGGGGAGCTGTTTTTT.

The rearrangement uses TRBV12-3 or TRBV12-4 and TRBJ2-7, with 7 bases matching TRBD2. Losses at the gene ends were 6 bases for V and 6 bases for J; bases not matched to a gene: 8. This CDR3 comprises 13 residues. The CDR3 sequence is CASRRGLSGEQYF. The CDR3 bases are TGTGCCAGCAGGAGGGGACTATCTGGCGAGCAGTACTTC.